These 27 T cell receptor beta chains came from one sample sequenced in a study of post-analysis software for immune sequencing data. Points from the study as a whole: Elevated frequency relative to controls characterized several TRBV segments in patients, TRBV5-6, TRBV5-1 and TRBV20-1 among them.

These TCRs are of unknown antigen specificity. Prepared TCR beta cDNA libraries contained unique molecular identifiers. Each CDR3 protein is one row after TCRdb ran MiXCR on the PCR reads. The sample lists hundreds of thousands of distinct CDR3 sequences, 53% occurring once. The sequenced sample consisted of blood. These receptors were collected from a girl aged 5-17 years with multiple sclerosis.

V gene TRBV4-2 combines with J gene TRBJ2-3; 8 bases map to TRBD2. Germline V gene data show CDR1 as LGHNA and CDR2 as YNFKEQ. The CDR3 loop spans 18 amino acids. V shed 3 bases and J 6 bases; nucleotides not matched to a gene: 17. DNA of the CDR3: TGTGCCAGCAGCCATGAAGATATTGCGGGGGGATTTGTCGATACGCAGTATTTT. Amino acid sequence: CASSHEDIAGGFVDTQYF.

The V gene is TRBV3-1, the J gene TRBJ2-7; 8 nucleotides align to TRBD1. Germline lookup yields CDR1 LGHDT and CDR2 YNNKEL (reference sequence). V was clipped by 1 base and J by 3 bases; unmatched bases: 8. The CDR3 consists of 16 residues. The chain's CDR3 is CASSQARTGQDYEQYF. CDR3 nucleotide sequence: TGTGCCAGCAGCCAAGCCCGGACAGGGCAAGACTACGAGCAGTACTTC.

The DNA of the CDR3 is TGTGCCAGCAGTTTGAGACAGGATCGTCAGCCCCAGCATTTT. Translation: CASSLRQDRQPQHF. The chain combines TRBV27 with TRBJ1-5; perhaps TRBD1 as D (6 bases). V was trimmed by 3 bases and J by 6 bases, leaving 12 bases between them. The CDR3 runs 14 residues. Germline loops: CDR1 MNHEY, CDR2 SMNVEV (reference sequence).

This clonotype came up many times. As DNA, the CDR3 is TGCGCCAGCAGCCAAGATCTGCGCCCTAGCACAGATACGCAGTATTTT. Translation gives CASSQDLRPSTDTQYF. V and J are TRBV4-1 and TRBJ2-3; no definite D call. Germline V gene sequence: CDR1 MGHRA, CDR2 YSYEKL. Trimming left V 0 bases short and J 0 bases short, with 10 bases between. This CDR3 contains 16 residues.

V and J are TRBV29-1 and TRBJ2-1, with a weak D call TRBD2 (6 bases). The CDR3 contains 14 residues. The germline V gene encodes CDR1 SQVTM and CDR2 ANQGSEA. With 2 bases removed from V and 4 bases from J, the gap between germline ends came to 12 bases. CDR3 coding DNA: TGCAGCGTTGAAACTGGACTACCATACAATGAGCAGTTCTTC. Its protein is CSVETGLPYNEQFF.

This rearrangement joins TRBV29-1 to TRBJ2-7; 12 nucleotides line up with TRBD2. The J segment lost 6 bases and the V segment lost 6 bases, leaving 9 bases of the junction unmatched. CDR3 length: 14 amino acids. The germline gives CDR1 SQVTM, CDR2 ANQGSEA. The CDR3 DNA follows: TGCAGCGTCTTAGGACTAGCGGGAAGGACCGAGCAGTACTTC. Its translation is CSVLGLAGRTEQYF.

J is TRBJ1-2 and V is TRBV7-9, with TRBD1 matching 11 bases. CDR1 is SEHNR and CDR2 is FQNEAQ in the germline V gene (reference sequence). CDR3 length: 14 residues. J was trimmed by 8 bases and V by 4 bases; bases with no gene match: 6. The CDR3: CASSSTGTGGGYTF. In nucleotides, the CDR3 is TGTGCCAGCAGCTCCACGGGGACAGGGGGAGGCTACACCTTC.

The chain is built from TRBV29-1 and TRBJ1-5, with TRBD1 identical over 8 bases. The CDR3 loop spans 14 amino acids. V was pared by 4 bases and J by 4 bases, with 6 bases of the junction left unmatched. CDR1 is SQVTM, CDR2 ANQGSEA, per germline. The CDR3 protein is CSVVEQGGNQPQHF. CDR3 nucleotides: TGCAGCGTTGTTGAACAGGGGGGGAATCAGCCCCAGCATTTT.

The CDR3, as DNA: TGTGCCAGCTCACGCGCCCCGGGACAGGGATTATACGAGCAGTACTTC. Its protein product is CASSRAPGQGLYEQYF. The gene calls are TRBV18 and TRBJ2-7; 9 bases are shared with TRBD1. Germline loops: CDR1 KGHSH, CDR2 LQKENI. V lost 4 bases to trimming and J lost 4 bases; unmatched junction nucleotides: 11. The CDR3 is 16 amino acids. The complete variable domain, with remaining parts taken from reference TRBV18 and TRBJ2-7, reads NAGVMQNPRHLVRRRGQEARLRCSPMKGHSHVYWYRQLPEEGLKFMVYLQKENIIDESGMPKERFSAEFPKEGPSILRIQQVVRGDSAAYFCASSRAPGQGLYEQYFGPGTRLTVT.

Only a few counts were recorded for this clonotype. The chain recombines TRBV6-1 with TRBJ2-5; D is ambiguous. The CDR3 extends over 12 amino acids. In germline, CDR1 is MNHNS, CDR2 SASEGT. V gave up 3 bases and J gave up 5 bases, with 7 bases separating them. The CDR3 DNA reads TGTGCCAGCAGTGACAGCCTCGAGACCCAGTACTTC. Protein product: CASSDSLETQYF.

This clonotype appeared a few times. The chain has TRBV4-2 and TRBJ1-2; D unclear. The V and J ends lost 2 bases and 7 bases respectively, with 17 bases between them. Germline V lookup: CDR1 LGHNA, CDR2 YNFKEQ. The CDR3 loop spans 15 amino acids. This CDR3 reads CASSQSWEGAAGYTF. In DNA form, the CDR3 reads TGTGCCAGCAGCCAATCCTGGGAGGGTGCGGCTGGCTACACCTTC.

The rearrangement uses TRBV13 and TRBJ2-7, with D possibly being TRBD1 (6 bases). The CDR3 covers 12 residues. V lost 4 bases, J lost 6 bases, and 10 bases lay in between. Germline CDR1 PRHDT, CDR2 FYEKMQ (reference sequence). The CDR3 region has the DNA TGTGCCAGCAGCTCGACAGGTCCCGAGCAGTACTTC. Translated: CASSSTGPEQYF.

V is TRBV7-9 and J is TRBJ2-5; D is tentatively TRBD1 or TRBD2 (5 bases each). The CDR3 loop spans 15 amino acids. Germline CDR1 and CDR2: SEHNR and FQNEAQ (reference sequence). Trimming left V 3 bases short and J 3 bases short, with 14 bases between. DNA for the CDR3: TGTGCCAGCAGCTTCCTAGCTGGGGCCGAAGAGACCCAGTACTTC. Translated, it gives CASSFLAGAEETQYF. Looking up the rest from reference TRBV7-9 and TRBJ2-5 gives the full variable domain: DTGVSQNPRHKITKRGQNVTFRCDPISEHNRLYWYRQTLGQGPEFLTYFQNEAQLEKSRLLSDRFSAERPKGSFSTLEIQRTEQGDSAMYLCASSFLAGAEETQYFGPGTRLLVL.

The chain carries TRBV6-1 and TRBJ2-7; no reliable D call. The CDR3 runs to 13 residues. Trimming pared 8 bases from V and 3 bases from J, leaving 14 bases between. Per germline, CDR1 MNHNS and CDR2 SASEGT. DNA for the CDR3: TGTGCCAGCCCGCCAGAAGGTTACTACGAGCAGTACTTC. Its protein is CASPPEGYYEQYF.

The V gene is TRBV7-9, the J gene TRBJ2-1; 9 positions match TRBD1. Losses at the gene ends were 6 bases for V and 3 bases for J; bases not matched to a gene: 9. CDR1 and CDR2 (germline): SEHNR, FQNEAQ (reference sequence). The CDR3 spans 16 residues. The CDR3 spells CASRPLGQGNYNEQFF. For the CDR3, the DNA is TGTGCCAGCAGACCCCTTGGACAGGGGAACTACAATGAGCAGTTCTTC.

In regard to this clonotype: At one end, the junction sequence differs from germline, possibly due to a read error. CDR3 bases: TGTGCCAGCAGTGTCCGGACAGGGAACACTGAAGCTTTCTTC. It is translated as CASSVRTGNTEAFF. This rearrangement joins TRBV5-1 to TRBJ1-1; 8 nucleotides align to TRBD1. The CDR3 contains 14 residues. Looked up from germline, CDR1 is SGHRS and CDR2 is YFSETQ.

Ten or more counts support this clonotype. J is TRBJ2-7 and V is TRBV4-1; TRBD2 matches 8 bases. V was pared by 3 bases and J by 6 bases, with 13 bases of the junction left unmatched. From germline, CDR1 is MGHRA and CDR2 YSYEKL. This CDR3 contains 16 residues. CDR3 protein: CASSHSPRAGVIEQYF. The CDR3 coding sequence is TGCGCCAGCAGCCATTCCCCAAGAGCGGGAGTCATCGAGCAGTACTTC.

This chain links TRBV20-1 with TRBJ2-5, with 7 bases identical to TRBD1. Germline CDR1 is DFQATT and CDR2 is SNEGSKA (reference sequence). The V and J ends lost 1 base and 3 bases, in that order; junction bases with no gene match: 8. This CDR3 spans 15 amino acids. CDR3 region: CSARALGTAKETQYF. For the CDR3, the DNA is TGCAGTGCTAGAGCCCTCGGGACAGCTAAAGAGACCCAGTACTTC.

This clonotype was observed a few times. This rearrangement joins TRBV29-1 to TRBJ1-5; 8 nucleotides align to TRBD1. In germline, CDR1 is SQVTM, CDR2 ANQGSEA. J was trimmed by 3 bases and V by 6 bases; bases with no gene match: 4. CDR3 length equals 13 residues. The CDR3 DNA reads TGCAGCGTCGGACAGGGTTACAATCAGCCCCAGCATTTT. This gives the protein CSVGQGYNQPQHF.

The rearrangement joins TRBV9 to TRBJ2-5; 12 bases line up with TRBD2. The end of the DNA is better explained by TRBJ2-7, so the J call may be wrong. Germline V lookup: CDR1 SGDLS, CDR2 YYNGEE. The CDR3 totals 17 residues. The CDR3 loop is CASSVGLAGAVGYEQYF. CDR3 sequence (DNA): TGTGCCAGCAGCGTAGGACTAGCGGGAGCAGTCGGTTACGAGCAGTACTTC.

The V and J genes are TRBV5-1 and TRBJ2-1; tentative D call: TRBD2 (5 bases). The tail of the sequence fits TRBJ2-7 better, so the J call may be wrong. CDR3 length: 14 amino acids. Germline CDR1 SGHRS, CDR2 YFSETQ. The CDR3 loop reads CASSLQDSYNEQYF. Here the CDR3 DNA reads TGCGCCAGCAGCTTGCAGGACTCCTACAATGAGCAGTACTTC.

V is TRBV6-5 and J is TRBJ2-7, with TRBD2 identical over 7 bases. The CDR3 runs to 13 residues. The germline V gene encodes CDR1 MNHEY and CDR2 SVGAGI. V was pared by 10 bases and J by 4 bases, with 10 bases of the junction left unmatched. The DNA of the CDR3 is TGTGCCACTGGGGGGGGGAAGAGTTACGAGCAGTACTTC. Translation gives CATGGGKSYEQYF.

This clonotype has more than one count but fewer than ten. V usage is TRBV7-9 and J usage is TRBJ2-6; weak D call: TRBD1 (7 bases). V shed 5 bases and J shed 15 bases, with 26 bases lying between them. The CDR3 is 16 residues long. The germline V gene encodes CDR1 SEHNR and CDR2 FQNEAQ (reference sequence). The CDR3, as DNA: TGTGCCAGCAGCCAACAGGGGTCTCTGGGGGGAAGAGACCTGACTTTC. This codes for CASSQQGSLGGRDLTF.

The rearrangement joins TRBV5-1 to TRBJ1-1, with unresolved D. The ends were cut back, 3 bases at V and 2 bases at J, with 11 bases in the middle. The CDR3 extends over 14 amino acids. Looked up from germline, CDR1 is SGHRS and CDR2 is YFSETQ. The CDR3 bases are TGCGCCAGCAGCTACGGACGGTCAAACACTGAAGCTTTCTTT. Translating gives CASSYGRSNTEAFF.

There are a few counts of this clonotype. V is TRBV5-1 and J is TRBJ2-1; 7 positions agree with TRBD2. The germline CDR1 and CDR2 sequences are SGHRS and YFSETQ. The CDR3 sequence is 16 residues long. With 0 bases clipped from V and 5 bases from J, the junction kept 8 bases outside the gene matches. CDR3 protein: CASSLGGSPLDNEQFF. CDR3 nucleotides: TGCGCCAGCAGCTTGGGCGGGAGTCCGTTGGACAATGAGCAGTTCTTC.

This clonotype turned up a few times. This chain connects TRBV28 to TRBJ2-4, with 7 positions matching TRBD1. V was pared by 3 bases and J by 1 base, with 9 bases of the junction left unmatched. The CDR3 contains 17 residues. CDR1 and CDR2 (germline): MDHEN, SYDVKM. The CDR3 DNA is TGTGCCAGCAGTTTCAAGGGGGCGAGGTTGGCCAAAAACATTCAGTACTTC. This sequence encodes CASSFKGARLAKNIQYF.

On this clonotype: Germline and junction disagree at one end, which may indicate a read error. V usage is TRBV6-1 and J usage is TRBJ2-5; D tentatively reads TRBD1 or TRBD2 (5 bases each). The J call is doubtful: the DNA matches TRBJ2-7 better. Germline V gives CDR1 MNHNS, CDR2 SASEGT. CDR3 length: 12 amino acids. CDR3 loop: CASSERGYEQYF. In DNA, the CDR3 is TGCGCCAGCAGTGAGAGGGGCTACGAGCAGTACTTC.